This T cell receptor (beta chain) was observed in a study of post-analysis software for immune sequencing data. In the study overall: In terms of disease course, relapsing-remitting, secondary progressive and progressive-relapsing multiple sclerosis were included.

Study-level points and caveats: For normalized Chao1 diversity, multiple sclerosis patients scored significantly lower than controls did. Compared with controls, patients had more of about 5 TRBV segments, including TRBV5-6, TRBV5-1 and TRBV20-1. Strong co-clustering by F measure linked samples that shared a preparation batch.

Prepared libraries of TCR beta cDNA carried unique molecular identifiers. Out of about 0.9 to 11 million T cells, about 460,000 cDNA molecules were generated. In TCRdb, the PCR reads were re-called with MiXCR into one record per CDR3 protein. This table holds under 200,000 distinct CDR3 sequences, about 30% found once. V was pared by 5 bases and J by 4 bases, with 17 bases between. The CDR3 is made up of 15 amino acids. CDR1 and CDR2 from the germline V gene are SGHTA and FQGNSA. This clonotype was recorded at least ten times. The antigen is unknown. Sequencing was performed on blood. The source of this sequence is a girl under 18 with multiple sclerosis. J is TRBJ2-5 and V is TRBV7-2; D perhaps matches TRBD2 (7 bases). CDR3 in DNA: TGTGCCAGCAGCCACTATCCGAGGGGGGGAGAGACCCAGTACTTC. Amino acid sequence: CASSHYPRGGETQYF.